This T cell receptor (beta chain) was observed in a study of CDR3 diversity in severe acne. TCRdb used MiXCR to reprocess the PCR reads, holding one entry per CDR3 protein. The table has about 90,000 distinct CDR3 sequences, around 50% seen once. The germline CDR1 and CDR2 sequences are GTSNPN and SVGIG (reference sequence). The CDR3 contains 14 residues. The V segment lost 3 bases and the J segment 6 bases; nucleotides outside the gene matches: 8. The clonotype originates from a male donor in good health, serving as a control. Source material: blood. V gene TRBV30 combines with J gene TRBJ2-5; 9 nucleotides agree with TRBD2. Written as DNA, the CDR3 is TGTGCCTGGAGCCTTAGCGGGAGTGGGAAGACCCAGTACTTC. This gives the protein CAWSLSGSGKTQYF.